This passage covers 19 T cell receptor beta chains from one sample sequenced in a study of blood T cell repertoires in COVID-19. The data were produced by immunoSEQ multiplex PCR, yet TCRdb's version contains in-frame clones alone and is incomplete. Of 250,000 to 350,000 clones in the sample, 80% to 90% were seen once. Sequencing used peripheral blood. The receptors originated from a woman aged 50 to 60 with COVID-19, enrolled during active disease.

The CDR3 spells CASSLRDRGTLNEQFF. The CDR3 region has the DNA TGCGCCAGCAGCCTAAGGGACAGGGGGACCCTCAATGAGCAGTTCTTC. The chain employs TRBV4-1 and TRBJ2-1; 11 bases are a match to TRBD1. Germline CDR1 MGHRA, CDR2 YSYEKL. The length of the CDR3 is 16 residues. The trim removed 4 bases at V and 6 bases at J, leaving 8 bases unmatched.

The chain recombines TRBV4-2 with TRBJ1-1; TRBD1 matches 9 bases. Germline CDR1 and CDR2: LGHNA and YNFKEQ. V lost 0 bases and J lost 4; bases outside the gene matches: 3. The CDR3 sequence is 15 residues long. Here the CDR3 reads CASSQDHRGLTEAFF. CDR3 nucleotides: TGTGCCAGCAGCCAAGATCACAGGGGGCTCACTGAAGCTTTCTTT.

This clone was detected only once. This chain's CDR3 is CAWRAPGTSGGRTQYF. The CDR3 DNA reads TGTGCCTGGAGGGCCCCCGGGACTAGCGGGGGCAGGACCCAGTACTTC. The J gene is TRBJ2-5, the V gene TRBV30; 14 nucleotides match TRBD2. J was trimmed by 7 bases and V by 3 bases; bases with no gene match: 10. CDR3 length: 16 residues. CDR1 and CDR2 (germline): GTSNPN, SVGIG (reference sequence).

This rearrangement joins TRBV5-1 to TRBJ2-3; no reliable D call. V lost 2 bases, J lost 1 base, and 8 bases lay in between. The V gene's germline CDR1 is SGHRS and CDR2 YFSETQ. The CDR3 covers 14 residues. The CDR3 DNA sequence: TGCGCCAGCAGCTTCGAGGATCGCACAGATACGCAGTATTTT. It specifies CASSFEDRTDTQYF. Combining the CDR3 with reference TRBV5-1 and TRBJ2-3 gives the whole variable domain KAGVTQTPRYLIKTRGQQVTLSCSPISGHRSVSWYQQTPGQGLQFLFEYFSETQRNKGNFPGRFSGRQFSNSRSEMNVSTLELGDSALYLCASSFEDRTDTQYFGPGTRLTVL.

This clone was seen only a few times. Other DNA sequences of this sample code for an identical CDR3. The chain combines TRBV18 with TRBJ1-2; no clear D. The CDR3 contains 11 residues. Trimming removed 6 bases from V and 5 bases from J, with 7 bases in between. Germline V gene data show CDR1 as KGHSH and CDR2 as LQKENI. In nucleotides, the CDR3 is TGTGCCAGCTCTTCCAGTTATGGCTACACCTTC. It translates to CASSSSYGYTF.

This chain joins TRBV5-1 and TRBJ2-7, with 9 bases aligning to TRBD2. Germline V gives CDR1 SGHRS, CDR2 YFSETQ. The CDR3 runs 14 residues. Trimming at V came to 3 bases and at J to 6 bases, leaving 7 bases not matched to a gene. For the CDR3, the DNA is TGCGCCAGCAGCTGGACCGGGACTAGCCGCGAGCAGTACTTC. This translates into CASSWTGTSREQYF.

This clone was detected a few times. J is TRBJ1-2 and V is TRBV6-1; no reliable D call. V lost 3 bases and J 0 bases, leaving 17 bases between the germline ends. Germline V gene lookup returns CDR1 MNHNS and CDR2 SASEGT. The CDR3 loop spans 17 amino acids. The CDR3 DNA reads as TGTGCCAGCAGTGACCCTGGACGGGAAGAGACTAACTATGGCTACACCTTC. Its protein is CASSDPGREETNYGYTF.

This rearrangement joins TRBV18 to TRBJ1-4; D may be TRBD1 (6 bases). Trimming pared 3 bases from V and 8 bases from J, leaving 16 bases between. The CDR3 spans 15 residues. CDR1 is KGHSH, CDR2 LQKENI, per germline. The CDR3, as DNA: TGTGCCAGCTCACCCTCGGCAGGGGCGAGAGAAAAACTGTTTTTT. This sequence encodes CASSPSAGAREKLFF.

This clone was seen a handful of times. The DNA of the CDR3 is TGTGCCAGTAGTCCCGGACAGGGGAACTATGGCTACACCTTC. It translates to CASSPGQGNYGYTF. V and J are TRBV19 and TRBJ1-2, with 9 bases lining up with TRBD1. The germline V gene has CDR1 LNHDA and CDR2 SQIVND (reference sequence). CDR3 length: 14 amino acids. The ends lost 5 bases at V and 2 bases at J; junction bases unmatched: 3.

The chain carries TRBV6-5 and TRBJ1-6; D is unresolved. Trimming took off 5 bases at V and 13 bases at J, with 12 bases between the two ends. This CDR3 comprises 12 residues. Germline assignment: CDR1 MNHEY and CDR2 SVGAGI. The CDR3 loop reads CASSTGVFPLHF. CDR3 in DNA: TGTGCCAGCAGTACCGGGGTTTTCCCCCTCCACTTT.

This clone was seen a handful of times. The chain recombines TRBV30 with TRBJ2-3; 7 bases align to TRBD2. The CDR3 covers 15 residues. V was pared by 7 bases and J by 3 bases, with 13 bases of the junction left unmatched. Germline V CDR1 and CDR2: GTSNPN, SVGIG (reference sequence). The DNA for the CDR3 is TGTGCCTCGCGACAAACGGGCGGGAGTACAGATACGCAGTATTTT. Translating it yields CASRQTGGSTDTQYF.

The V gene is TRBV3-1 (or the pseudogene TRBV3-2), the J gene TRBJ2-5, with TRBD2 matching over 14 bases. Germline CDR1 and CDR2: LGHDT and YNNKEL (reference sequence). Unmatched junction bases numbered 11, after V lost 4 bases and J lost 4 bases. The CDR3 sequence is 18 residues long. DNA of the CDR3: TGTGCCAGCAGCCGAACCGGGACTAGCGGGAGACCGGGAGAGACCCAGTACTTC. This encodes CASSRTGTSGRPGETQYF.

This chain connects TRBV9 to TRBJ2-3; TRBD2 matches 10 bases. The V and J ends lost 2 bases and 6 bases, in that order; junction bases with no gene match: 9. This CDR3 is built from 16 residues. Germline loops: CDR1 SGDLS, CDR2 YYNGEE. As DNA, the CDR3 is TGTGCCAGCAGCGTTGGGCTAGCGGGAGTCGGGGATACGCAGTATTTT. Translation gives CASSVGLAGVGDTQYF.

The CDR3 sequence is CASSNLLTSGSSETQYF. The CDR3 nucleotides read TGTGCCAGCAGCAATCTCTTAACTAGCGGGAGTTCGGAGACCCAGTACTTC. V gene TRBV7-2 combines with J gene TRBJ2-5; 11 bases fit TRBD2. The germline V gene encodes CDR1 SGHTA and CDR2 FQGNSA. This CDR3 has 17 residues. Trimming cost V 5 bases and J 5 bases; bases outside gene matches: 13.

This chain links TRBV6-4 with TRBJ1-1; 9 bases align to TRBD1. This CDR3 comprises 14 residues. The V and J ends lost 5 bases and 5 bases, in that order; junction bases with no gene match: 6. The germline V gene has CDR1 MRHNA and CDR2 SNTAGT. The DNA of the CDR3 is TGTGCCAGCAGTACCACAGGGGGCGTTACTGAAGCTTTCTTT. Encoded protein: CASSTTGGVTEAFF.

V usage is TRBV27 and J usage is TRBJ2-5; D is possibly TRBD1 (6 bases). The germline CDR1 and CDR2 sequences are MNHEY and SMNVEV (reference sequence). The V end lost 5 bases, the J end lost 4 bases, and 23 bases lay between the germline ends. This CDR3 has 17 amino acids. DNA for the CDR3: TGTGCCAGCAGTCCGACCGGGACAACTAGTCGGGGAGAGACCCAGTACTTC. It is translated as CASSPTGTTSRGETQYF.

The CDR3 is CSVVRPGSIAGTQYF. The CDR3 bases are TGCAGCGTTGTCCGTCCCGGCTCAATCGCGGGGACCCAGTACTTC. The chain carries TRBV29-1 and TRBJ2-5, with a weak D call TRBD2 (5 bases). Per the germline V gene, CDR1 is SQVTM and CDR2 is ANQGSEA. The V end was cut by 4 bases, the J end by 7 bases, with 22 bases between. This CDR3 has 15 residues.

This clone was seen just once. The V gene is TRBV3-1 (or the pseudogene TRBV3-2), the J gene TRBJ2-2; 8 bases line up with TRBD1. This CDR3 is built from 15 residues. The germline CDR1 and CDR2 sequences are LGHDT and YNNKEL (reference sequence). The ends lost 4 bases at V and 5 bases at J; junction bases unmatched: 6. CDR3 sequence: CASSPRGQGTGELFF. In DNA, the CDR3 is TGTGCCAGCAGCCCAAGAGGACAGGGTACCGGGGAGCTGTTTTTT.

This rearrangement joins TRBV18 to TRBJ2-1, with 8 bases matching TRBD2. J was trimmed by 5 bases and V by 3 bases; bases with no gene match: 9. CDR1 KGHSH and CDR2 LQKENI come from the germline V gene. This CDR3 is built from 16 residues. This CDR3 reads CASSPSRSLADNEQFF. The CDR3 DNA reads as TGTGCCAGCTCACCTTCCAGATCACTAGCGGACAATGAGCAGTTCTTC.